This T cell receptor (beta chain) was observed in a study of CD8+ T cells in alopecia areata. Extracted from the samples, RNA was reverse transcribed into cDNA to serve as the sequencing template. The method was immunoSEQ multiplex PCR; TCRdb's version includes in-frame clones alone and lacks a portion of them. This table has 120,000 or so clones, over 60% appearing once. As for treatment: oral pan-JAK inhibitor, 5-10 mg twice daily. V gave up 1 base and J gave up 5 bases; unmatched junction bases: 17. CDR3 length: 21 residues. Germline CDR1 and CDR2: GTSNPN and SVGIG (reference sequence). This clone has just a few counts.

Sequenced material: CD4+ T cells sorted from blood, taken at week 4, from a patient treated with tofacitinib. The rearrangement links TRBV30 to TRBJ2-1, with 16 bases lining up with TRBD2. The clonotype originates from a human donor with alopecia areata. CDR3 in amino acids: CAWSDPPGTSGRGSRDNEQFF. CDR3 bases: TGTGCCTGGAGTGACCCTCCCGGGACTAGCGGGAGGGGCTCAAGGGACAATGAGCAGTTCTTC. The whole variable domain, remainder taken from reference TRBV30 and TRBJ2-1, is SQTIHQWPATLVQPVGSPLSLECTVEGTSNPNLYWYRQAAGRGLQLLFYSVGIGQISSEVPQNLSASRPQDRQFILSSKKLLLSDSGFYLCAWSDPPGTSGRGSRDNEQFFGPGTRLTVL.